Listed here are 23 T cell receptor beta chains from one sample, sequenced in a study of blood T cell repertoires in COVID-19. This table comes from immunoSEQ multiplex PCR, and its TCRdb copy is limited to in-frame clones, with some not included. Of about 140,000 clones listed, over 70% are singletons. The sample taken for sequencing was peripheral blood. The receptors originated from a man between 65 and 80 years old who had recovered from COVID-19.

This chain uses TRBV28 with TRBJ2-7, with D perhaps matching TRBD1 (5 bases). Germline CDR1 and CDR2: MDHEN and SYDVKM. The CDR3 is 14 amino acids. Trimming removed 8 bases at V and 0 bases at J, with 14 bases between. The CDR3 region has the DNA TGTGCCAGCCAGGGCGACAGAGCCTCCTACGAGCAGTACTTC. It yields the protein CASQGDRASYEQYF. The full variable domain, completed using reference TRBV28 and TRBJ2-7, is DVKVTQSSRYLVKRTGEKVFLECVQDMDHENMFWYRQDPGLGLRLIYFSYDVKMKEKGDIPEGYSVSREKKERFSLILESASTNQTSMYLCASQGDRASYEQYFGPGTRLTVT.

The gene calls are TRBV7-9 and TRBJ2-7, with 7 bases lining up with TRBD1. Germline CDR1 is SEHNR and CDR2 is FQNEAQ (reference sequence). There are 14 residues in the CDR3. The junction had 7 bases not matched to a gene; V was cut back by 5 bases and J by 3 bases. The CDR3 protein is CASSPGTESYEQYF. DNA of the CDR3: TGTGCCAGCAGCCCCGGGACAGAAAGCTACGAGCAGTACTTC.

V is TRBV2 and J is TRBJ1-5; 8 nucleotides line up with TRBD1. With 6 bases clipped from V and 6 bases from J, the junction kept 13 bases outside the gene matches. Germline loops: CDR1 SNHLY, CDR2 FYNNEI. The CDR3 extends over 16 amino acids. The CDR3 region has the DNA TGTGCCAGCAGCCAAATTGGACAGGGAGGGCCTCAGCCCCAGCATTTT. Residues: CASSQIGQGGPQPQHF.

The chain employs TRBV4-1 and TRBJ2-3; TRBD2 might be the D (5 bases). Germline CDR1 and CDR2: MGHRA and YSYEKL. Trimming took 4 bases from V and 1 from J, leaving 15 bases between them. The CDR3 contains 16 residues. The CDR3 loop is CASSLQLEDGTDTQYF. The CDR3 DNA reads as TGCGCCAGCAGCCTACAGTTGGAGGACGGCACAGATACGCAGTATTTT.

DNA for the CDR3: TGCGCCAGCAGTTCCTTGCGGGGCACGGGGGAGACCCAGTACTTC. Protein sequence: CASSSLRGTGETQYF. The chain employs TRBV10-2 and TRBJ2-5; tentatively, D is TRBD2 (6 bases). CDR3 length equals 15 residues. The V and J ends lost 5 bases and 5 bases respectively, with 18 bases between them. Germline V gene sequence: CDR1 WSHSY, CDR2 SAAADI.

The gene calls are TRBV7-3 and TRBJ1-1; maybe TRBD1 (6 bases). V was cut by 0 bases and J by 5 bases, with 13 bases left in between. The CDR3 spans 15 residues. Germline lookup yields CDR1 SGHTA and CDR2 FQGTGA. The CDR3 spells CASSLTGGAGTEAFF. In nucleotides, the CDR3 is TGTGCCAGCAGCTTAACAGGGGGGGCAGGAACTGAAGCTTTCTTT.

This clone was detected only once. The J gene is TRBJ2-1, the V gene TRBV6-2 or TRBV6-3, with D possibly matching TRBD2 (6 bases). Per germline, CDR1 MNHEY and CDR2 SVGEGT. V was clipped by 5 bases and J by 6 bases, with 23 bases between them. This CDR3 has 17 amino acids. CDR3 sequence: CASSQPGPGLTLNEQFF. The DNA for the CDR3 is TGTGCCAGCAGTCAACCCGGACCGGGACTCACTCTCAATGAGCAGTTCTTC.

The chain carries TRBV7-9 and TRBJ1-1, with a tentative D call TRBD1 (5 bases). From germline, CDR1 is SEHNR and CDR2 FQNEAQ (reference sequence). This CDR3 comprises 15 residues. Trimming cost V 5 bases and J 7 bases, with 20 bases left between them. CDR3 in amino acids: CASSKQVGGGSEAFF. CDR3 bases: TGTGCCAGCAGCAAGCAGGTCGGGGGAGGGAGTGAAGCTTTCTTT. The entire variable domain, with the rest obtained from reference TRBV7-9 and TRBJ1-1, is as follows: DTGVSQNPRHKITKRGQNVTFRCDPISEHNRLYWYRQTLGQGPEFLTYFQNEAQLEKSRLLSDRFSAERPKGSFSTLEIQRTEQGDSAMYLCASSKQVGGGSEAFFGQGTRLTVV.

The rearrangement joins TRBV10-1 to TRBJ2-5; 9 positions agree with TRBD1. CDR1 is WNHNN, CDR2 SYGVQD, per germline (reference sequence). With V trimmed by 4 bases and J by 6 bases, 9 bases remained unmatched. The CDR3 sequence is 15 residues long. The CDR3 loop reads CASSAGKGTGKTQYF. The CDR3 DNA reads TGCGCCAGCAGTGCAGGGAAAGGGACAGGGAAGACCCAGTACTTC.

The CDR3 loop is CASSLEAGSEQYF. DNA of the CDR3: TGCGCCAGCAGCTTGGAGGCCGGGTCCGAGCAGTACTTC. The rearrangement links TRBV5-1 to TRBJ2-7, with D hard to call. The V end was cut by 0 bases, the J end by 6 bases, with 10 bases between. The CDR3 contains 13 residues. Germline loops: CDR1 SGHRS, CDR2 YFSETQ.

The chain has TRBV4-1 and TRBJ1-4; tentatively, D is TRBD1 (6 bases). The germline V and J ends were trimmed by 4 bases and 3 bases, with 24 bases remaining between them. This CDR3 region has 19 residues. The germline gives CDR1 MGHRA, CDR2 YSYEKL. CDR3 in DNA: TGCGCCAGCAGCCCGGAGATGGGGGGGCGAGTAGTAGCTAATGAAAAACTGTTTTTT. Amino acids: CASSPEMGGRVVANEKLFF.

The chain is built from TRBV29-1 and TRBJ2-7; D possibly corresponds to TRBD2 (5 bases). This CDR3 comprises 11 residues. Germline-derived CDR1 and CDR2 are SQVTM and ANQGSEA. Between the trimmed V and J ends, which lost 6 bases and 7 bases, there was a span of 13 bases. Here the CDR3 reads CSVPVGAEQYF. The DNA for the CDR3 is TGCAGCGTCCCGGTGGGAGCGGAGCAGTACTTC.

The sample holds many counts of this clone. This chain links TRBV29-1 with TRBJ1-2, with a tentative D call TRBD1 (5 bases). Looked up from germline, CDR1 is SQVTM and CDR2 is ANQGSEA. Trimming shortened V by 6 bases and J by 6 bases, and 14 bases separated the two germline ends. The length of the CDR3 is 12 residues. In DNA, the CDR3 is TGCAGCGTCGAACCCCAGGGCCATGGCTACACCTTC. This translates into CSVEPQGHGYTF.

The V and J genes are TRBV29-1 and TRBJ1-2; D is undetermined. Germline CDR1 is SQVTM and CDR2 is ANQGSEA. The length of the CDR3 is 11 residues. Between the trimmed V and J ends, which lost 8 bases and 6 bases, there was a span of 13 bases. The CDR3 DNA is TGCAGCACAGCTGCAGAAGATGGCTACACCTTC. Translating gives CSTAAEDGYTF. Combining the CDR3 with reference TRBV29-1 and TRBJ1-2 gives the whole variable domain SAVISQKPSRDICQRGTSLTIQCQVDSQVTMMFWYRQQPGQSLTLIATANQGSEATYESGFVIDKFPISRPNLTFSTLTVSNMSPEDSSIYLCSTAAEDGYTFGSGTRLTVV.

The chain has TRBV24-1 and TRBJ2-1; 8 bases are a match to TRBD2. The germline V gene encodes CDR1 KGHDR and CDR2 SFDVKD. CDR3 size: 18 residues. The V gene end was trimmed by 6 bases and the J gene end by 2 bases; junction bases not matched to a gene: 14. This chain's CDR3 is CATSPSKGLAGPYNEQFF. The CDR3 DNA follows: TGTGCCACCAGTCCCTCCAAGGGCTTAGCGGGACCCTACAATGAGCAGTTCTTC.

This rearrangement joins TRBV5-4 to TRBJ2-5, with 10 bases aligning to TRBD2. The CDR3 spans 14 residues. With V trimmed by 3 bases and J by 4 bases, 3 bases remained unmatched. The germline V gene encodes CDR1 SGHNT and CDR2 YYREEE (reference sequence). In DNA form, the CDR3 reads TGTGCCAGCAGCTCATTAGCGGGAGGAGAGACCCAGTACTTC. The encoded protein is CASSSLAGGETQYF.

V and J are TRBV27 and TRBJ1-1, with D perhaps TRBD1 (5 bases). The germline V and J ends were trimmed by 5 bases and 8 bases, with 15 bases remaining between them. Looked up from germline, CDR1 is MNHEY and CDR2 is SMNVEV (reference sequence). The CDR3 loop spans 13 amino acids. The CDR3: CASSPYSKGEAFF. CDR3 nucleotides: TGTGCCAGCAGTCCTTATTCGAAGGGGGAAGCTTTCTTT.

The rearrangement joins TRBV12-3 or TRBV12-4 to TRBJ1-1, with D unclear. The ends were cut back, 0 bases at V and 4 bases at J, with 6 bases in the middle. The CDR3 runs to 13 residues. The CDR3 region has the DNA TGTGCCAGCAGTTTAGCAGCGCTCACTGAAGCTTTCTTT. This sequence encodes CASSLAALTEAFF.

The V call is TRBV30, the J call TRBJ2-7, with D uncertain. Germline CDR1 GTSNPN, CDR2 SVGIG (reference sequence). Trimming stripped 0 bases from V and 7 bases from J, with 16 bases between. The CDR3 contains 14 residues. The CDR3 DNA follows: TGTGCCTGGAGTGTAAATAGCATACGCGGTGAGCAGTACTTC. Protein product: CAWSVNSIRGEQYF.

The chain uses TRBV3-1 (or the pseudogene TRBV3-2) and TRBJ2-7; D not resolved. V gave up 1 base and J gave up 6 bases, with 4 bases separating them. Germline lookup yields CDR1 LGHDT and CDR2 YNNKEL (reference sequence). This CDR3 spans 11 amino acids. CDR3 protein: CASSQAGEQYF. As DNA, the CDR3 is TGTGCCAGCAGCCAAGCGGGCGAGCAGTACTTC.

CDR3 in DNA: TGTGCCACCAGCAGAGATGGGGGGTTAGACGAGCAGTACTTC. Protein sequence: CATSRDGGLDEQYF. V is TRBV15 and J is TRBJ2-7; a weak D match, TRBD2 (6 bases). CDR3 length equals 14 residues. CDR1 and CDR2 (germline): LNHNV, YYDKDF (reference sequence). The V end was cut by 0 bases, the J end by 5 bases, with 11 bases between. The whole variable domain, remainder taken from reference TRBV15 and TRBJ2-7, is DAMVIQNPRYQVTQFGKPVTLSCSQTLNHNVMYWYQQKSSQAPKLLFHYYDKDFNNEADTPDNFQSRRPNTSFCFLDIRSPGLGDTAMYLCATSRDGGLDEQYFGPGTRLTVT.

This clone has only a few counts. This chain uses TRBV5-8 with TRBJ2-7; possibly TRBD1 for D (6 bases). This CDR3 region has 16 residues. Germline CDR1 and CDR2: SGHTS and YDEGEE. Trimming took 2 bases from V and 0 from J, leaving 15 bases between them. Here the CDR3 DNA reads TGTGCCAGCAGCTTTAAAAGACAGGCTACCTCCTACGAGCAGTACTTC. The encoded protein is CASSFKRQATSYEQYF.

The J gene is TRBJ2-7, the V gene TRBV2; 12 bases agree with TRBD2. Germline V lookup: CDR1 SNHLY, CDR2 FYNNEI. This CDR3 spans 14 amino acids. V shed 7 bases, J shed 6 bases, and the junction held 7 bases outside the gene matches. The CDR3 reads CASIPLAGGREQYF. The DNA for the CDR3 is TGTGCCAGCATCCCACTAGCGGGAGGTCGCGAGCAGTACTTC.